This TCR beta chain originates from a study of CD8+CD57+ T cells in acquired aplastic anemia. The sample holds many counts of this clonotype. Profiling of TCR beta VDJ combinations and CDR3 sequences used genomic DNA as template. TCRdb re-analysed the reads in MiXCR, keeping a single row per CDR3 protein. The sample consists of about 220,000 distinct CDR3 sequences, 34% of them appearing once. This TCR was recovered from a human donor in good health, serving as a control. The sequencing sample was made of sorted CD4+, CD8+, or CD8+CD57+ T cells (not recorded which) from PBMCs.

CDR3 in DNA: TGTGCCAGTAGTATAGGGACAGGGGCGAATTGGAACACCATATATTTT. As protein: CASSIGTGANWNTIYF. The V call is TRBV19, the J call TRBJ1-3; 9 bases align to TRBD1. CDR1 and CDR2 from the germline V gene are LNHDA and SQIVND (reference sequence). V lost 1 base to trimming and J lost 7 bases; unmatched junction nucleotides: 8. The CDR3 spans 16 residues.